The 18 T cell receptor beta chains below were found in one sample sequenced in a study of shared clonotypes between healthy human individuals. Here immunoSEQ multiplex PCR was the method, and the copy in TCRdb shows in-frame clones only, minus some. The table has about 1.5 million clones, around 98% seen once; the top ten hold less than 0.55%. Sequencing used naive CD4+ T cells sorted from blood. As to subset: CD45RA+ positively selected. The origin of the receptors is a man aged 25-45 years in good health.

The rearrangement uses TRBV18 and TRBJ2-1, with D possibly being TRBD2 (6 bases). The germline gives CDR1 KGHSH, CDR2 LQKENI. V lost 0 bases to trimming and J lost 8 bases, with 17 bases between them. The CDR3 length is 16 residues. CDR3 in DNA: TGTGCCAGCTCACCACCGCGGGGACCCCTTGGCGATGAGCAGTTCTTC. Amino acids: CASSPPRGPLGDEQFF.

This sequence joins TRBV7-2 and TRBJ2-5; 10 bases line up with TRBD1. CDR3 length: 15 amino acids. Germline V gives CDR1 SGHTA, CDR2 FQGNSA. Unmatched junction bases numbered 6, after V lost 6 bases and J lost 2 bases. The CDR3 reads CASSLDRGGQETQYF. The CDR3 region has the DNA TGTGCCAGCAGTTTGGACAGGGGGGGACAAGAGACCCAGTACTTC. Complete variable domain (other parts from reference TRBV7-2 and TRBJ2-5): GAGVSQSPSNKVTEKGKDVELRCDPISGHTALYWYRQSLGQGLEFLIYFQGNSAPDKSGLPSDRFSAERTGGSVSTLTIQRTQQEDSAVYLCASSLDRGGQETQYFGPGTRLLVL.

V usage is TRBV6-4 and J usage is TRBJ2-1; 8 bases match TRBD1. J was trimmed by 8 bases and V by 5 bases; bases with no gene match: 8. Germline V gene sequence: CDR1 MRHNA, CDR2 SNTAGT. This CDR3 has 14 amino acids. The CDR3 sequence: CASSRETGDYEQFF. The CDR3 DNA sequence: TGTGCCAGCAGTAGGGAGACAGGGGACTATGAGCAGTTCTTC.

The chain uses TRBV27 and TRBJ1-2; the D gene is possibly TRBD1 (6 bases). Germline CDR1 MNHEY, CDR2 SMNVEV (reference sequence). With 5 bases removed from V and 3 bases from J, the gap between germline ends came to 25 bases. CDR3 length: 18 residues. CDR3 DNA sequence: TGTGCCAGCAGTGGACAGCTCAATTACGGGGGGCGCGACTATGGCTACACCTTC. Encoded protein: CASSGQLNYGGRDYGYTF.

The chain couples TRBV30 to TRBJ1-4, with 10 bases matching TRBD1. CDR1 and CDR2 (germline): GTSNPN, SVGIG (reference sequence). This CDR3 contains 14 residues. The junction had 5 bases not matched to a gene; V was cut back by 3 bases and J by 7 bases. The CDR3 is CAWRWTGGSEKLFF. DNA for the CDR3: TGTGCCTGGAGGTGGACAGGGGGAAGTGAAAAACTGTTTTTT.

V usage is TRBV4-1 and J usage is TRBJ1-2; 9 positions match TRBD1. V lost 0 bases and J lost 5; bases outside the gene matches: 4. The CDR3 loop spans 15 amino acids. Germline V gene sequence: CDR1 MGHRA, CDR2 YSYEKL. The CDR3 spells CASSQDNRGLYGYTF. CDR3 DNA sequence: TGCGCCAGCAGCCAAGATAACAGGGGGCTTTATGGCTACACCTTC.

The chain uses TRBV7-2 and TRBJ2-7, with no clear D. The germline CDR1 and CDR2 sequences are SGHTA and FQGNSA. Trimming left V 0 bases short and J 1 base short, with 4 bases between. The CDR3 has 13 amino acids. CDR3 region: CASSLATSYEQYF. The CDR3 nucleotides read TGTGCCAGCAGCTTAGCTACTTCCTACGAGCAGTACTTC. The variable domain in full, with the rest retrieved from reference TRBV7-2 and TRBJ2-7, is GAGVSQSPSNKVTEKGKDVELRCDPISGHTALYWYRQSLGQGLEFLIYFQGNSAPDKSGLPSDRFSAERTGGSVSTLTIQRTQQEDSAVYLCASSLATSYEQYFGPGTRLTVT.

In this sample, this clone turned up once. The chain combines TRBV28 with TRBJ2-3, with TRBD2 as a possible D gene (6 bases). CDR3 length equals 13 residues. The V end lost 8 bases, the J end lost 4 bases, and 13 bases lay between the germline ends. In germline, CDR1 is MDHEN, CDR2 SYDVKM. Here the CDR3 reads CASSETGADTQYF. In DNA form, the CDR3 reads TGTGCCAGCTCGGAGACGGGAGCAGATACGCAGTATTTT.

The CDR3 sequence is CSVSGADAGFF. CDR3 bases: TGCAGCGTTTCGGGAGCGGACGCTGGGTTCTTC. The genes are TRBV29-1 and TRBJ2-1, with a tentative D call TRBD2 (6 bases). With 5 bases removed from V and 15 bases from J, the gap between germline ends came to 17 bases. Germline V gene sequence: CDR1 SQVTM, CDR2 ANQGSEA. This CDR3 has 11 residues.

The chain recombines TRBV4-1 with TRBJ2-4; 10 bases are shared with TRBD1. V was pared by 0 bases and J by 8 bases, with 10 bases of the junction left unmatched. Per the germline V gene, CDR1 is MGHRA and CDR2 is YSYEKL. The CDR3 runs to 17 residues. The CDR3 spells CASSQELTGGAWDIQYF. Written as DNA, the CDR3 is TGCGCCAGCAGCCAAGAGCTGACAGGGGGCGCGTGGGACATTCAGTACTTC.

The rearrangement joins TRBV10-2 to TRBJ2-3; D possibly corresponds to TRBD2 (6 bases). The V end lost 8 bases, the J end lost 0 bases, and 9 bases lay between the germline ends. The CDR3 totals 13 residues. Germline CDR1 and CDR2: WSHSY and SAAADI. This chain's CDR3 is CASGRPSTDTQYF. The CDR3 bases are TGCGCCAGCGGGAGGCCTAGCACAGATACGCAGTATTTT.

The rearrangement links TRBV2 to TRBJ1-2; 7 nucleotides match TRBD1. Trimming took 5 bases from V and 1 from J; bases not matched to a gene: 4. Germline loops: CDR1 SNHLY, CDR2 FYNNEI. The CDR3 runs to 14 residues. This chain's CDR3 is CASSPRGFNYGYTF. For the CDR3, the DNA is TGTGCCAGCAGTCCCAGGGGGTTTAACTATGGCTACACCTTC. The full variable domain, completed using reference TRBV2 and TRBJ1-2, is EPEVTQTPSHQVTQMGQEVILRCVPISNHLYFYWYRQILGQKVEFLVSFYNNEISEKSEIFDDQFSVERPDGSNFTLKIRSTKLEDSAMYFCASSPRGFNYGYTFGSGTRLTVV.

This chain joins TRBV5-1 and TRBJ2-3; 14 bases align to TRBD2. The CDR3 covers 17 residues. CDR1 is SGHRS and CDR2 is YFSETQ in the germline V gene. With 2 bases clipped from V and 7 bases from J, the junction kept 9 bases outside the gene matches. The chain's CDR3 is CASSFPGTSGRRHTQYF. CDR3 nucleotides: TGCGCCAGCAGCTTCCCCGGGACTAGCGGGAGACGTCATACGCAGTATTTT.

This clone was observed a single time. V is TRBV25-1 and J is TRBJ2-7; D remains unclear. This CDR3 spans 15 amino acids. Trimming left V 1 base short and J 2 bases short, with 12 bases between. Per germline, CDR1 MGHDK and CDR2 SYGVNS. The CDR3 nucleotides are TGTGCCAGCAGTGAATCAGGCGGTACCACCTACGAGCAGTACTTC. Residues: CASSESGGTTYEQYF.

This rearrangement joins TRBV30 to TRBJ1-1; the D gene is possibly TRBD1 (6 bases). The germline CDR1 and CDR2 sequences are GTSNPN and SVGIG (reference sequence). This CDR3 comprises 15 residues. V lost 0 bases, J lost 0 bases, and 11 bases lay in between. Written as DNA, the CDR3 is TGTGCCTGGAGTGTGGGGGCGAAGATGAACACTGAAGCTTTCTTT. The encoded protein is CAWSVGAKMNTEAFF. Variable domain in full (rest from reference TRBV30 and TRBJ1-1): SQTIHQWPATLVQPVGSPLSLECTVEGTSNPNLYWYRQAAGRGLQLLFYSVGIGQISSEVPQNLSASRPQDRQFILSSKKLLLSDSGFYLCAWSVGAKMNTEAFFGQGTRLTVV.

This chain connects TRBV19 to TRBJ2-5; 11 bases map to TRBD1. Germline assignment: CDR1 LNHDA and CDR2 SQIVND (reference sequence). CDR3 length equals 14 residues. V shed 4 bases, J shed 4 bases, and the junction held 2 bases outside the gene matches. CDR3 in amino acids: CASSRGQGGETQYF. The CDR3 DNA sequence: TGTGCCAGTAGTAGGGGACAGGGGGGAGAGACCCAGTACTTC.

The chain links TRBV27 to TRBJ2-1; 12 bases line up with TRBD2. Germline CDR1 reads MNHEY; CDR2 reads SMNVEV (reference sequence). J gave up 2 bases and V 4 bases, and 3 bases lay outside the gene matches. CDR3 size: 16 residues. This CDR3 reads CASSSTSGRPYNEQFF. CDR3 nucleotide sequence: TGTGCCAGCAGTTCCACTAGCGGGAGGCCCTACAATGAGCAGTTCTTC.

The chain employs TRBV15 and TRBJ1-5, with 9 bases fitting TRBD1. With V trimmed by 3 bases and J by 1 base, 7 bases remained unmatched. Germline-derived CDR1 and CDR2 are LNHNV and YYDKDF (reference sequence). The CDR3 is made up of 17 amino acids. This CDR3 is CATSREGTGRSNQPQHF. The CDR3 nucleotides are TGTGCCACCAGCAGGGAAGGGACAGGGAGAAGCAATCAGCCCCAGCATTTT. The whole variable domain, remainder taken from reference TRBV15 and TRBJ1-5, is DAMVIQNPRYQVTQFGKPVTLSCSQTLNHNVMYWYQQKSSQAPKLLFHYYDKDFNNEADTPDNFQSRRPNTSFCFLDIRSPGLGDTAMYLCATSREGTGRSNQPQHFGDGTRLSIL.